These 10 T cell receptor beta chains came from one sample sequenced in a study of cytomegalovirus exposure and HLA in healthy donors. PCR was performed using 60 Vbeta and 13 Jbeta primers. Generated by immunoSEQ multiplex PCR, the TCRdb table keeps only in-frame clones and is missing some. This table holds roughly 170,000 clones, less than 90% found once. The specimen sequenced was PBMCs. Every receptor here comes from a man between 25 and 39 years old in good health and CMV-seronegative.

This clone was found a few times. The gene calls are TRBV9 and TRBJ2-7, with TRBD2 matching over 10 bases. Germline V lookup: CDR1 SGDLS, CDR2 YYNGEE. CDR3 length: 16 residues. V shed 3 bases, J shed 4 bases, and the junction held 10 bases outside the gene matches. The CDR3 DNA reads TGTGCCAGCAGCGAACTGAGCGGGGGGGCCTCATACGAGCAGTACTTC. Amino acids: CASSELSGGASYEQYF.

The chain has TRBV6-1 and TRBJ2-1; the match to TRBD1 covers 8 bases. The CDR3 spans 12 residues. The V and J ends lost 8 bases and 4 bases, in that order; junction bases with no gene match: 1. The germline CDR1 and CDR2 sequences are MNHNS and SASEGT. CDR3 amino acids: CASRQGYNEQFF. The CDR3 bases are TGTGCCAGCCGACAGGGGTACAATGAGCAGTTCTTC.

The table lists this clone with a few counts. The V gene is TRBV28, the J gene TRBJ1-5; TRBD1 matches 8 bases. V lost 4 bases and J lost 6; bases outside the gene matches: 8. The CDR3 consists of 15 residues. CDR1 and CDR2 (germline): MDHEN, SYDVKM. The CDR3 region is CASSSQGGGGQPQHF. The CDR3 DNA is TGTGCCAGCAGTTCACAGGGGGGAGGGGGTCAGCCCCAGCATTTT.

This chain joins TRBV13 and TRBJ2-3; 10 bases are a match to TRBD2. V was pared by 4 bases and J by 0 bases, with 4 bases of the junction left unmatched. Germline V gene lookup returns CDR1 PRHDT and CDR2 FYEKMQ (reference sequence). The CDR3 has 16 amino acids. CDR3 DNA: TGTGCCAGCAGCTATAGACTAGCGGGTAGCACAGATACGCAGTATTTT. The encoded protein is CASSYRLAGSTDTQYF. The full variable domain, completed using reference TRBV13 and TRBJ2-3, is AAGVIQSPRHLIKEKRETATLKCYPIPRHDTVYWYQQGPGQDPQFLISFYEKMQSDKGSIPDRFSAQQFSDYHSELNMSSLELGDSALYFCASSYRLAGSTDTQYFGPGTRLTVL.

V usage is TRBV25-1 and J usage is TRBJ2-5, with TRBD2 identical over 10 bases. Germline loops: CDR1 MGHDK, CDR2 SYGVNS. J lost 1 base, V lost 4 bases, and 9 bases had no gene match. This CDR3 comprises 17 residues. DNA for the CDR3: TGTGCCAGCAGTGGGACCTCCGTAGCGGGAGGCCAAGAGACCCAGTACTTC. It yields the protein CASSGTSVAGGQETQYF.

The CDR3 region is CSTQKRLAGGDTQYF. As DNA, the CDR3 is TGCAGCACACAAAAGCGACTAGCGGGAGGGGATACGCAGTATTTT. The chain employs TRBV29-1 and TRBJ2-3, with 14 bases that match TRBD2. The CDR3 spans 15 residues. Trimming removed 8 bases from V and 6 bases from J; junction bases left unmatched: 10. Germline V gene sequence: CDR1 SQVTM, CDR2 ANQGSEA.

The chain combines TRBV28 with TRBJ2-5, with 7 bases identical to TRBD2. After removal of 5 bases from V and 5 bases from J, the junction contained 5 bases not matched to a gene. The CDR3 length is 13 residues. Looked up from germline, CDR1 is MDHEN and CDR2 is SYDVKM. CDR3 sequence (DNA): TGTGCCAGCAGTGGCAGCGGGGCGGAGACCCAGTACTTC. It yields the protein CASSGSGAETQYF. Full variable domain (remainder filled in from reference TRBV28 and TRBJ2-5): DVKVTQSSRYLVKRTGEKVFLECVQDMDHENMFWYRQDPGLGLRLIYFSYDVKMKEKGDIPEGYSVSREKKERFSLILESASTNQTSMYLCASSGSGAETQYFGPGTRLLVL.

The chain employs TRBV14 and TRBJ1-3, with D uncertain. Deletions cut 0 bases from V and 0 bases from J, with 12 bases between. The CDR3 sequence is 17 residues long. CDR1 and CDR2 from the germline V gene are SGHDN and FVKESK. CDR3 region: CASSQEIGRVSGNTIYF. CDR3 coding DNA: TGTGCCAGCAGCCAAGAAATTGGGAGGGTCTCTGGAAACACCATATATTTT.

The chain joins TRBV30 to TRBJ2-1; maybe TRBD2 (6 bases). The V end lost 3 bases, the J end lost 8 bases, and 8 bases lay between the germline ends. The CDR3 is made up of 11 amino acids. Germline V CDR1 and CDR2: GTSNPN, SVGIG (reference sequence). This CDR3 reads CAWRAGYEQFF. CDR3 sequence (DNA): TGTGCCTGGAGAGCGGGCTATGAGCAGTTCTTC.

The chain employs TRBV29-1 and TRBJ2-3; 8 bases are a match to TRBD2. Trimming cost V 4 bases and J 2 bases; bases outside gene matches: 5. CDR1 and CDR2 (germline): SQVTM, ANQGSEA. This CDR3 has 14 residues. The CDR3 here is CSVVGGVDTDTQYF. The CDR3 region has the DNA TGCAGCGTTGTCGGGGGGGTCGACACAGATACGCAGTATTTT.